The T cell receptor (beta chain) described here comes from a study of Graves' ophthalmopathy and Graves' hyperthyroidism. CDR3 regions of TCR beta were amplified from RNA transcripts. An opening RT-PCR round employed HTBI primers and preceded a second-round multiplex PCR. TCRdb used MiXCR to reprocess the multiplex PCR reads, holding one entry per CDR3 protein. The sample has around 590,000 distinct CDR3 sequences, under 45% seen once. The length of the CDR3 is 14 residues. Trimming removed 10 bases at V and 4 bases at J, with 19 bases between. Germline loops: CDR1 ENHRY, CDR2 SYGVKD. This sequence originates from an adult man with Graves' hyperthyroidism. The sequenced sample consisted of peripheral blood or thyroid tissue (not recorded which). V gene TRBV10-3 combines with J gene TRBJ1-2; D call uncertain. The CDR3 region has the DNA TGTGCCAGCAATTCAGCGGGCTCGACCTATGGCTACACCTTC. Encoded protein: CASNSAGSTYGYTF.